A single sample is the source of the 4 T cell receptor beta chains below, sequenced in a study of identical twins (TCRdb year 2016). The receptor library was made with 5' RACE. Sequenced using an Illumina HiSeq 2000. TCRdb ran its own pipeline on the public reads, namely fastp trimming at Q25 and MiXCR clone calling, and kept in-frame beta chains. Entries that share a CDR3 protein sequence are merged under the most common genes and DNA. A total of about 340,000 distinct CDR3 sequences appear in this sample, roughly 9% of them only once. About 8.1% of the sample belongs to the ten largest clones. Material for sequencing was naive T cells sorted from blood. What this sample's cell subset or site label stands for: cells isolated with a human naive T-cell isolation kit. Every receptor here comes from a woman aged 50 to 65 in good health.

This clonotype was found many times. The J gene is TRBJ2-1, the V gene TRBV6-6; D not certain. From germline, CDR1 is MNHNY and CDR2 SVGAGI (reference sequence). The V and J ends lost 6 bases and 5 bases respectively, with 5 bases between them. The CDR3 extends over 11 amino acids. The CDR3 loop reads CASRQNNEQFF. In nucleotides, the CDR3 is TGTGCCAGCAGGCAGAACAATGAGCAGTTCTTC.

This clonotype occurred once. No conserved phenylalanine or tryptophan is present at the end of the CDR3, so a read error is the likely explanation. The rearrangement joins TRBV4-1 to TRBJ1-5, with D possibly being TRBD1 (5 bases). The germline V gene encodes CDR1 MGHRA and CDR2 YSYEKL. The length of the CDR3 is 15 residues. V lost 4 bases, J lost 1 base, and 11 bases lay in between. The CDR3 spells CASSLQGGSNQPQHV. The CDR3, as DNA: TGCGCCAGCAGCCTTCAGGGAGGGAGCAATCAGCCCCAGCATGTT.

This chain connects TRBV6-5 to TRBJ2-1, with D perhaps TRBD2 (7 bases). The CDR3 runs 18 residues. V lost 0 bases to trimming and J lost 0 bases, with 15 bases between them. Germline V gene sequence: CDR1 MNHEY, CDR2 SVGAGI. DNA for the CDR3: TGTGCCAGCAGTTACTCGCGCCTAGCGGACAGCTCCTACAATGAGCAGTTCTTC. This codes for CASSYSRLADSSYNEQFF.

This clonotype showed up many times. The rearrangement joins TRBV29-1 to TRBJ2-7, with 8 bases matching TRBD2. V lost 6 bases to trimming and J lost 7 bases; unmatched junction nucleotides: 11. Per germline, CDR1 SQVTM and CDR2 ANQGSEA. This CDR3 region has 13 residues. The CDR3 here is CSVPAAGVGEQYF. CDR3 DNA sequence: TGCAGCGTGCCGGCAGCGGGAGTGGGTGAGCAGTACTTC.